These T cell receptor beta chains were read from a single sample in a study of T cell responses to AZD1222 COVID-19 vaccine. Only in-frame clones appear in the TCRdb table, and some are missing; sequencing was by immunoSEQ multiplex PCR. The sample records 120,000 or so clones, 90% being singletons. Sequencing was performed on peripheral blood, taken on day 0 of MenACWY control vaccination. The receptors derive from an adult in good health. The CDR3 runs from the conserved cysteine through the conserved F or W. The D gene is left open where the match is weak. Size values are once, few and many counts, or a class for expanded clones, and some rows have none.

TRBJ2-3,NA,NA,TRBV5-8,CASSSPRAKDTQYF,TGTGCCAGCAGCTCCCCCCGGGCGAAAGATACGCAGTATTTT
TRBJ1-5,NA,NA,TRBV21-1,CASSKAPGQGSNQPQHF,TGTGCCAGCAGCAAAGCCCCGGGACAGGGAAGCAATCAGCCCCAGCATTTT
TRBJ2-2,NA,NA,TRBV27,CAEKGDTGELFF,TGTGCCGAAAAGGGGGACACCGGGGAGCTGTTTTTT
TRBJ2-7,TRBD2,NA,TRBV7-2,CASSFGLAGNYEQYF,TGTGCCAGCAGCTTTGGACTAGCGGGGAACTACGAGCAGTACTTC
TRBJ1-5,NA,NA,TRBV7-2,CASRSQANQPQHF,TGTGCCAGCCGATCCCAGGCCAATCAGCCCCAGCATTTT
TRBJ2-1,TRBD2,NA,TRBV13,CASSSSSGPYNEQFF,TGTGCCAGCAGCTCCTCTAGCGGCCCCTACAATGAGCAGTTCTTC
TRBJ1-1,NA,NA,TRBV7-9,CASRDYKANTEAFF,TGTGCCAGCAGAGATTACAAGGCGAACACTGAAGCTTTCTTT
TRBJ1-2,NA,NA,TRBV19,CASSKAGGGYTF,TGTGCCAGTAGCAAAGCGGGGGGCGGCTACACCTTC
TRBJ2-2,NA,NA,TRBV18,CASSPIATTNTGELFF,TGTGCCAGCTCACCAATCGCGACTACGAACACCGGGGAGCTGTTTTTT
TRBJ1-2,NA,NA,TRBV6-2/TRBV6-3,CASSYRAGGVDGYTF,TGTGCCAGCAGTTATCGGGCTGGGGGCGTGGATGGCTACACCTTC
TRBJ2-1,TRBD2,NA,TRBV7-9,CASSRHSKAGGPNNEQFF,TGTGCCAGCAGCCGCCATTCGAAAGCGGGAGGGCCTAACAATGAGCAGTTCTTC
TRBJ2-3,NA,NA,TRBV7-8,CASSTEGLGVGDTQYF,TGTGCCAGCAGCACCGAGGGCCTAGGGGTTGGGGATACGCAGTATTTT
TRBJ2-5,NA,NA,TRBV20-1,CTPKVQETQYF,TGCACCCCGAAGGTTCAAGAGACCCAGTACTTC
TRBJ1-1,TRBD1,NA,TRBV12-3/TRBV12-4,CASSATGLRAFF,TGTGCCAGCAGTGCGACAGGGCTACGAGCTTTCTTT
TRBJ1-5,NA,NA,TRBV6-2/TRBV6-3,CASSSGRGHQPQHF,TGTGCCAGCAGCTCCGGCAGGGGCCATCAGCCCCAGCATTTT
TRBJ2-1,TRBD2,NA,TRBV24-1,CATSDPGLAVDEQFF,TGTGCCACCAGTGACCCGGGACTAGCGGTCGATGAGCAGTTCTTC
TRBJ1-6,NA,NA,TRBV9,CASSPRLGSYNSPLHF,TGTGCCAGCAGCCCCCGGTTGGGCTCCTATAATTCACCCCTCCACTTT
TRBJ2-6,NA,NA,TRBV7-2,CASSSYQGSGANVLTF,TGTGCCAGCAGCTCCTATCAGGGCTCTGGGGCCAACGTCCTGACTTTC
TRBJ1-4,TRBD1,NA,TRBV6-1,CASSALTGVSTNEKLFF,TGTGCCAGCAGTGCCCTGACAGGGGTCTCAACTAATGAAAAACTGTTTTTT
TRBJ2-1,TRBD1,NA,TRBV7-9,CASSTSLDRGRPANEQFF,TGTGCCAGCAGCACAAGCCTGGACAGGGGGCGACCCGCCAATGAGCAGTTCTTC
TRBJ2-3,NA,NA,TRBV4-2,CASSLRRTDTQYF,TGTGCCAGCAGCCTAAGGAGGACAGATACGCAGTATTTT
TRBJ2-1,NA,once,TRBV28,CASSFSPTPYNEQFF,TGTGCCAGCAGTTTTTCGCCGACCCCTTACAATGAGCAGTTCTTC
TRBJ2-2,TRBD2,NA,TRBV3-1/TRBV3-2,CASSQGRLARTGELFF,TGTGCCAGCAGCCAAGGACGACTAGCGAGGACCGGGGAGCTGTTTTTT
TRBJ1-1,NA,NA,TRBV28,CASSLSLMNTEAFF,TGTGCCAGCAGTTTATCCCTAATGAACACTGAAGCTTTCTTT
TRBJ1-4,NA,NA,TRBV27,CASSLNYDSTGRKLFF,TGTGCCAGCAGTCTGAACTATGACAGCACGGGGAGAAAACTGTTTTTT
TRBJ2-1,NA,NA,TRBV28,CASSGPNEQFF,TGTGCCAGCTCGGGGCCCAATGAGCAGTTCTTC
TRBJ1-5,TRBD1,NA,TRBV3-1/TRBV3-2,CASSFSGTGGTQPQHF,TGTGCCAGCAGCTTTTCCGGGACAGGGGGGACTCAGCCCCAGCATTTT